A selection of T cell receptor beta chains follows, all from one sample in a study of blood T cell repertoires in COVID-19. Sequenced by immunoSEQ multiplex PCR; TCRdb stores in-frame clones only, minus some. The sample has 470,000 or so clones; approximately 90% are singletons. Material for sequencing was peripheral blood. The source of these receptors is a woman aged 30 to 39 with acute or convalescent COVID-19. The CDR3 runs from the conserved cysteine through the conserved F or W. Each record gives: clone size, V gene, D gene, J gene, CDR3 protein, CDR3 DNA. D genes are given only for firm matches. Part of the rows lack a size; the others show once, few, many or a class for expanded clones.

clone size: once
V gene: TRBV6-5
D gene: NA
J gene: TRBJ2-7
CDR3 protein: CASRPGIPYEQYF
CDR3 DNA: TGTGCCAGCAGGCCCGGGATCCCCTACGAGCAGTACTTC

clone size: once
V gene: TRBV5-6
D gene: TRBD1
J gene: TRBJ1-2
CDR3 protein: CASSLIYRGDGYTF
CDR3 DNA: TGTGCCAGCAGCTTAATTTACAGGGGAGATGGCTACACCTTC

clone size: NA
V gene: TRBV6-5
D gene: TRBD1
J gene: TRBJ2-7
CDR3 protein: CASDRGFDEQYF
CDR3 DNA: TGTGCCAGCGACAGGGGGTTCGACGAGCAGTACTTC

clone size: NA
V gene: TRBV14
D gene: NA
J gene: TRBJ1-1
CDR3 protein: CVILKEGRGRNTEAFF
CDR3 DNA: TGTGTCATTCTGAAGGAGGGAAGGGGAAGGAACACTGAAGCTTTCTTT

clone size: NA
V gene: TRBV19
D gene: NA
J gene: TRBJ2-5
CDR3 protein: CASRESGSRTTQETQYF
CDR3 DNA: TGTGCCAGTAGGGAATCGGGTTCGAGAACGACTCAAGAGACCCAGTACTTC

clone size: few
V gene: TRBV6-5
D gene: NA
J gene: TRBJ1-2
CDR3 protein: CAGGGANYGYTF
CDR3 DNA: TGTGCCGGCGGAGGGGCGAACTATGGCTACACCTTC

clone size: NA
V gene: TRBV28
D gene: NA
J gene: TRBJ2-7
CDR3 protein: CASSSFQGVGEQYF
CDR3 DNA: TGTGCCAGCAGTTCTTTCCAGGGTGTAGGCGAGCAGTACTTC

clone size: NA
V gene: TRBV25-1
D gene: NA
J gene: TRBJ2-6
CDR3 protein: CASSELNRGSGANVLTF
CDR3 DNA: TGTGCCAGCAGTGAACTAAACCGGGGCTCTGGGGCCAACGTCCTGACTTTC

clone size: NA
V gene: TRBV7-3
D gene: NA
J gene: TRBJ1-1
CDR3 protein: CASSSAPQTPNTEAFF
CDR3 DNA: TGTGCCAGCAGCTCTGCTCCACAGACCCCGAACACTGAAGCTTTCTTT

clone size: few
V gene: TRBV5-5
D gene: NA
J gene: TRBJ1-1
CDR3 protein: CASSLRRDTQAFF
CDR3 DNA: TGTGCCAGCAGCTTGCGACGGGACACTCAAGCTTTCTTT

clone size: NA
V gene: TRBV11-3
D gene: NA
J gene: TRBJ2-1
CDR3 protein: CASSFRVISGSYNEQFF
CDR3 DNA: TGTGCCAGCAGCTTTCGGGTCATTAGCGGCTCCTACAATGAGCAGTTCTTC

clone size: NA
V gene: TRBV4-2
D gene: TRBD2
J gene: TRBJ2-5
CDR3 protein: CASSQGGGPETQYF
CDR3 DNA: TGTGCCAGCAGCCAAGGCGGGGGGCCAGAGACCCAGTACTTC

clone size: once
V gene: TRBV11-1
D gene: NA
J gene: TRBJ2-1
CDR3 protein: CASSLAPSRTAANEQFF
CDR3 DNA: TGTGCCAGCAGCTTAGCTCCATCGCGGACTGCGGCTAATGAGCAGTTCTTC

clone size: NA
V gene: TRBV3-1/TRBV3-2
D gene: TRBD1
J gene: TRBJ1-2
CDR3 protein: CASSPRTGNNYGYTF
CDR3 DNA: TGTGCCAGCAGCCCACGGACAGGGAATAACTATGGCTACACCTTC

clone size: few
V gene: TRBV7-8
D gene: NA
J gene: TRBJ2-7
CDR3 protein: CASSFTSYEQYF
CDR3 DNA: TGTGCCAGCAGCTTCACTTCCTACGAGCAGTACTTC

clone size: once
V gene: TRBV11-2
D gene: NA
J gene: TRBJ1-2
CDR3 protein: CASSLGKGGPGGYTF
CDR3 DNA: TGTGCCAGCAGCCTAGGCAAGGGCGGTCCGGGGGGCTACACCTTC

clone size: NA
V gene: TRBV29-1
D gene: NA
J gene: TRBJ1-2
CDR3 protein: CSVDSAYGYTF
CDR3 DNA: TGCAGCGTGGACAGCGCCTATGGCTACACCTTC

clone size: NA
V gene: TRBV19
D gene: TRBD1
J gene: TRBJ2-7
CDR3 protein: CASSITGQGIIEQYF
CDR3 DNA: TGTGCCAGTAGTATTACGGGACAGGGGATAATCGAGCAGTACTTC

clone size: NA
V gene: TRBV28
D gene: TRBD2
J gene: TRBJ2-1
CDR3 protein: CASSSGGSGGGWTQFF
CDR3 DNA: TGTGCCAGCAGTTCCGGTGGAAGCGGGGGAGGATGGACGCAGTTCTTC

clone size: NA
V gene: TRBV2
D gene: NA
J gene: TRBJ1-6
CDR3 protein: CASTLGGYSPLHF
CDR3 DNA: TGTGCCAGCACTCTGGGAGGCTATTCACCCCTCCACTTT

clone size: NA
V gene: TRBV18
D gene: TRBD1
J gene: TRBJ2-5
CDR3 protein: CASSPNRGETQYF
CDR3 DNA: TGTGCCAGCTCACCAAACAGGGGAGAGACCCAGTACTTC

clone size: NA
V gene: TRBV2
D gene: NA
J gene: TRBJ1-5
CDR3 protein: CASSEAQGRGQPQHF
CDR3 DNA: TGTGCCAGCAGTGAAGCACAGGGTAGGGGACAGCCCCAGCATTTT

clone size: NA
V gene: TRBV5-8
D gene: TRBD1
J gene: TRBJ1-1
CDR3 protein: CASRAGTGWRTEAFF
CDR3 DNA: TGTGCCAGCAGGGCCGGGACAGGGTGGCGGACTGAAGCTTTCTTT

clone size: NA
V gene: TRBV6-5
D gene: NA
J gene: TRBJ2-1
CDR3 protein: CASTRGNEQFF
CDR3 DNA: TGTGCCAGTACACGGGGCAATGAGCAGTTCTTC

clone size: NA
V gene: TRBV7-8
D gene: TRBD2
J gene: TRBJ2-2
CDR3 protein: CASSLARRRGRTGELFF
CDR3 DNA: TGTGCCAGCAGCTTAGCGCGGAGGCGGGGGAGGACCGGGGAGCTGTTTTTT

clone size: NA
V gene: TRBV3-1/TRBV3-2
D gene: NA
J gene: TRBJ2-7
CDR3 protein: CASSRGGYLYEQYF
CDR3 DNA: TGTGCCAGCAGCCGGGGGGGCTACCTCTACGAGCAGTACTTC

clone size: NA
V gene: TRBV7-6
D gene: NA
J gene: TRBJ2-5
CDR3 protein: CASSSNRVGETQYF
CDR3 DNA: TGTGCCAGCAGCTCCAACAGGGTTGGAGAGACCCAGTACTTC

clone size: NA
V gene: TRBV7-2
D gene: NA
J gene: TRBJ2-3
CDR3 protein: CASSSTRTITDTQYF
CDR3 DNA: TGTGCCAGCAGCTCCACGAGGACTATTACAGATACGCAGTATTTT

clone size: NA
V gene: TRBV9
D gene: TRBD2
J gene: TRBJ2-7
CDR3 protein: CASSPGLEGYEQYF
CDR3 DNA: TGTGCCAGCAGCCCCGGACTAGAAGGCTACGAGCAGTACTTC

clone size: NA
V gene: TRBV2
D gene: NA
J gene: TRBJ2-2
CDR3 protein: CASSESATNTGELFF
CDR3 DNA: TGTGCCAGCAGTGAATCCGCTACCAACACCGGGGAGCTGTTTTTT

clone size: NA
V gene: TRBV2
D gene: TRBD1
J gene: TRBJ1-2
CDR3 protein: CASSYRGSGGYTF
CDR3 DNA: TGTGCCAGCAGTTACAGGGGATCGGGCGGCTACACCTTC

clone size: NA
V gene: TRBV3-1/TRBV3-2
D gene: NA
J gene: TRBJ1-2
CDR3 protein: CASSQDMRSSIYGYTF
CDR3 DNA: TGTGCCAGCAGCCAAGATATGCGGAGCTCTATCTATGGCTACACCTTC

clone size: once
V gene: TRBV15
D gene: NA
J gene: TRBJ1-4
CDR3 protein: CATSRPGRSSNEKLFF
CDR3 DNA: TGTGCCACCAGCAGGCCCGGGAGGTCATCGAATGAAAAACTGTTTTTT

clone size: once
V gene: TRBV3-1/TRBV3-2
D gene: NA
J gene: TRBJ2-1
CDR3 protein: CASSQERGTPVPQFF
CDR3 DNA: TGTGCCAGCAGCCAAGAGAGGGGGACCCCGGTTCCGCAGTTCTTC

clone size: NA
V gene: TRBV9
D gene: NA
J gene: TRBJ2-2
CDR3 protein: CASSVYYGELFF
CDR3 DNA: TGTGCCAGCAGCGTATACTATGGGGAGCTGTTTTTT

clone size: NA
V gene: TRBV5-1
D gene: NA
J gene: TRBJ1-2
CDR3 protein: CASSFKRASDGYTF
CDR3 DNA: TGCGCCAGCAGCTTTAAGAGGGCCAGCGATGGCTACACCTTC

clone size: few
V gene: TRBV12-3/TRBV12-4
D gene: NA
J gene: TRBJ1-1
CDR3 protein: CASSFGQNTEAFF
CDR3 DNA: TGTGCCAGCAGCTTTGGACAAAACACTGAAGCTTTCTTT

clone size: NA
V gene: TRBV5-1
D gene: NA
J gene: TRBJ2-7
CDR3 protein: CASSFEGTYEQYF
CDR3 DNA: TGCGCCAGCAGCTTCGAGGGAACCTACGAGCAGTACTTC

clone size: once
V gene: TRBV5-4
D gene: NA
J gene: TRBJ2-1
CDR3 protein: CASSLVLGNYNEQFF
CDR3 DNA: TGTGCCAGCAGCTTGGTGCTGGGCAACTACAATGAGCAGTTCTTC

clone size: NA
V gene: TRBV3-1/TRBV3-2
D gene: TRBD2
J gene: TRBJ2-3
CDR3 protein: CASSPGLAGGGDTQYF
CDR3 DNA: TGTGCCAGCAGCCCGGGACTAGCGGGGGGCGGGGATACGCAGTATTTT

clone size: NA
V gene: TRBV19
D gene: TRBD1
J gene: TRBJ1-2
CDR3 protein: CASSTGQGVGYGYTF
CDR3 DNA: TGTGCCAGTAGTACGGGACAGGGTGTCGGCTATGGCTACACCTTC

clone size: NA
V gene: TRBV27
D gene: TRBD1
J gene: TRBJ1-2
CDR3 protein: CASRGTGTGSGYTF
CDR3 DNA: TGTGCCAGCAGGGGTACCGGGACAGGGAGCGGCTACACCTTC

clone size: NA
V gene: TRBV5-1
D gene: NA
J gene: TRBJ2-5
CDR3 protein: CASSLQGGETQYF
CDR3 DNA: TGCGCCAGCAGCTTGCAGGGGGGTGAGACCCAGTACTTC

clone size: NA
V gene: TRBV5-4
D gene: NA
J gene: TRBJ1-6
CDR3 protein: CASRAGPISPLHF
CDR3 DNA: TGTGCCAGCAGGGCAGGGCCGATTTCACCCCTCCACTTT

clone size: NA
V gene: TRBV28
D gene: NA
J gene: TRBJ2-7
CDR3 protein: CASSRYDEQYF
CDR3 DNA: TGTGCCAGCAGCCGCTACGACGAGCAGTACTTC

clone size: NA
V gene: TRBV30
D gene: TRBD1
J gene: TRBJ2-1
CDR3 protein: CAWLKDRGGEQFF
CDR3 DNA: TGTGCCTGGCTCAAGGACAGGGGAGGTGAGCAGTTCTTC

clone size: NA
V gene: TRBV6-5
D gene: NA
J gene: TRBJ2-7
CDR3 protein: CASSYSPGVSSYEQYF
CDR3 DNA: TGTGCCAGCAGTTACTCCCCCGGGGTGAGTTCCTACGAGCAGTACTTC

clone size: NA
V gene: TRBV3-1/TRBV3-2
D gene: TRBD1
J gene: TRBJ1-3
CDR3 protein: CASSLQGAPGNTIYF
CDR3 DNA: TGTGCCAGCAGCTTACAGGGGGCGCCTGGAAACACCATATATTTT

clone size: NA
V gene: TRBV28
D gene: NA
J gene: TRBJ1-2
CDR3 protein: CASSLVQDNMGGGYTF
CDR3 DNA: TGTGCCAGCAGTTTAGTTCAGGACAATATGGGGGGTGGCTACACCTTC

clone size: NA
V gene: TRBV12-3/TRBV12-4
D gene: NA
J gene: TRBJ2-3
CDR3 protein: CASSLAFRDTQYF
CDR3 DNA: TGTGCCAGCAGTTTAGCCTTCCGGGATACGCAGTATTTT

clone size: NA
V gene: TRBV28
D gene: NA
J gene: TRBJ2-3
CDR3 protein: CASMGGGTRKYF
CDR3 DNA: TGTGCCAGCATGGGAGGGGGGACAAGGAAGTATTTT

clone size: once
V gene: TRBV20-1
D gene: TRBD1
J gene: TRBJ1-5
CDR3 protein: CSASRGGRGFRNQPQHF
CDR3 DNA: TGCAGTGCTAGTAGAGGGGGCAGAGGGTTTCGCAATCAGCCCCAGCATTTT

clone size: NA
V gene: TRBV2
D gene: NA
J gene: TRBJ2-3
CDR3 protein: CASNLRSTDTQYF
CDR3 DNA: TGTGCCAGCAATCTTCGGAGCACAGATACGCAGTATTTT

clone size: NA
V gene: TRBV14
D gene: NA
J gene: TRBJ2-5
CDR3 protein: CASSQGGLGGTETQYF
CDR3 DNA: TGTGCCAGCAGCCAAGGGGGTTTGGGCGGGACGGAGACCCAGTACTTC